The 29 T cell receptor beta chains presented below share a single source sample, sequenced in a study of glioma-infiltrating T cells after dendritic cell vaccination. The method was immunoSEQ multiplex PCR; TCRdb's version includes in-frame clones alone and lacks a portion of them. Of approximately 100,000 clones listed, more than 80% were seen once; the top ten hold about an eighth. The starting material was blood, obtained before dendritic cell vaccination. All receptors derive from a human donor with glioblastoma.

Concerning this clone itself: Compared with germline, one end of the junction differs, possibly owing to a read error. The V and J genes are TRBV15 and TRBJ1-4, with a weak D call TRBD1 (5 bases). The CDR3 loop spans 16 amino acids. The V gene's germline CDR1 is LNHNV and CDR2 YYDKDF (reference sequence). In nucleotides, the CDR3 is TGTGCCACCAGCAGAGATCGAGGGGACGGAAGCGGGGGTATCCTTTTT. This encodes CATSRDRGDGSGGILF.

J is TRBJ1-4 and V is TRBV6-5; no clear D gene. V lost 5 bases and J lost 1, with 8 bases in between. Germline V gene lookup returns CDR1 MNHEY and CDR2 SVGAGI. This CDR3 has 14 residues. CDR3 DNA: TGTGCCAGCAGTCAGGTTGGAACTAATGAAAAACTGTTTTTT. It yields the protein CASSQVGTNEKLFF.

The J gene is TRBJ1-1, the V gene TRBV4-1; D possibly corresponds to TRBD1 (6 bases). V was shortened by 5 bases and J by 0 bases, with 13 bases between the two germline ends. Germline V gene data show CDR1 as MGHRA and CDR2 as YSYEKL. The CDR3 covers 15 residues. CDR3 residues: CASSSGAGVNTEAFF. The CDR3 DNA reads TGCGCCAGCAGCTCTGGCGCAGGGGTGAACACTGAAGCTTTCTTT.

This chain links TRBV5-4 with TRBJ2-7; TRBD2 might be the D (6 bases). Trimming took off 0 bases at V and 2 bases at J, with 12 bases between the two ends. The CDR3 covers 15 residues. CDR1 and CDR2 (germline): SGHNT, YYREEE (reference sequence). DNA for the CDR3: TGTGCCAGCAGCTTGGCGGCGGGGATCCCCTACGAGCAGTACTTC. It codes for CASSLAAGIPYEQYF.

This clone appeared once. The rearrangement joins TRBV5-1 to TRBJ1-2; TRBD1 agrees at 9 bases. V lost 2 bases and J lost 1; bases outside the gene matches: 6. CDR1 and CDR2 (germline): SGHRS, YFSETQ. The CDR3 contains 16 residues. CDR3 bases: TGCGCCAGCAGCTTCGGCCGGGACAGGGTTAACTATGGCTACACCTTC. This codes for CASSFGRDRVNYGYTF.

The chain links TRBV29-1 to TRBJ2-3; 14 bases are a match to TRBD2. Trimming removed 6 bases from V and 1 base from J; junction bases left unmatched: 6. The germline V gene encodes CDR1 SQVTM and CDR2 ANQGSEA. The CDR3 consists of 16 residues. CDR3 in amino acids: CSVRTGLAGGTDTQYF. Written as DNA, the CDR3 is TGCAGCGTGCGTACGGGACTAGCGGGGGGCACAGATACGCAGTATTTT.

The chain uses TRBV5-1 and TRBJ1-2; TRBD1 aligns across 7 bases. Germline V lookup: CDR1 SGHRS, CDR2 YFSETQ. J gave up 1 base and V 0 bases, and 9 bases lay outside the gene matches. The CDR3 loop spans 17 amino acids. The CDR3 reads CASSLGSGQDLNYGYTF. In nucleotides, the CDR3 is TGCGCCAGCAGCTTGGGCTCAGGACAGGACCTTAACTATGGCTACACCTTC.

This rearrangement joins TRBV6-1 to TRBJ1-6, with a possible D match to TRBD1 (6 bases). V lost 5 bases and J 6 bases, leaving 8 bases between the germline ends. Germline V lookup: CDR1 MNHNS, CDR2 SASEGT. There are 13 residues in the CDR3. The CDR3 region has the DNA TGTGCCAGCAGTAACAGGGTTAATTCACCCCTCCACTTT. This encodes CASSNRVNSPLHF.

This chain uses TRBV5-6 with TRBJ1-2, with D possibly TRBD1 on 6 matching bases. The CDR3 spans 14 residues. The V gene's germline CDR1 is SGHDT and CDR2 YYEEEE. V shed 7 bases and J shed 4 bases, with 17 bases lying between them. The CDR3 reads CASYDRRYFYGYTF. The CDR3 bases are TGTGCCAGCTACGACAGGCGTTACTTCTATGGCTACACCTTC.

This sequence joins TRBV19 and TRBJ1-2, with D unresolved. The V end was cut by 6 bases, the J end by 8 bases, with 10 bases between. The CDR3 spans 11 residues. Per germline, CDR1 LNHDA and CDR2 SQIVND (reference sequence). The CDR3 is CASSREGGYTF. CDR3 bases: TGTGCCAGTAGCCGGGAGGGCGGCTACACCTTC.

The table lists this clone with a few counts. The chain combines TRBV13 with TRBJ1-3; 7 nucleotides align to TRBD1. This CDR3 spans 14 amino acids. CDR1 is PRHDT and CDR2 is FYEKMQ in the germline V gene (reference sequence). V dropped 6 bases and J dropped 2; count of bases not matched to a gene: 4. CDR3 residues: CASRQQGTGNTIYF. CDR3 nucleotides: TGTGCCAGCAGGCAACAGGGGACTGGAAACACCATATATTTT.

This chain uses TRBV11-2 with TRBJ2-5, with 7 bases fitting TRBD1. J lost 0 bases, V lost 4 bases, and 8 bases had no gene match. CDR1 and CDR2 from the germline V gene are SGHAT and FQNNGV. The CDR3 consists of 16 residues. The CDR3 bases are TGTGCCAGCAGCTCCAGACAGGGCGGGTACCAAGAGACCCAGTACTTC. Residues: CASSSRQGGYQETQYF.

This sequence joins TRBV5-5 and TRBJ2-3; 14 bases line up with TRBD2. The germline CDR1 and CDR2 sequences are SGHKS and YYEKEE (reference sequence). With V trimmed by 5 bases and J by 6 bases, 8 bases remained unmatched. The CDR3 runs to 16 residues. The CDR3 reads CASRGTSGGAGDTQYF. CDR3 DNA sequence: TGTGCCAGCAGAGGGACTAGCGGGGGCGCCGGGGATACGCAGTATTTT.

This clone is a singleton in its sample. This chain joins TRBV6-1 and TRBJ1-6; unclear D gene. The CDR3 contains 15 residues. V shed 3 bases and J shed 2 bases, with 8 bases lying between them. Germline CDR1 reads MNHNS; CDR2 reads SASEGT. The CDR3 nucleotides are TGTGCCAGCAGTGATAGTGACACCTATAATTCACCCCTCCACTTT. It translates to CASSDSDTYNSPLHF.

The J gene is TRBJ2-2, the V gene TRBV4-3, with 10 bases matching TRBD1. This CDR3 has 18 amino acids. Losses at the gene ends were 0 bases for V and 4 bases for J; bases not matched to a gene: 8. Germline lookup yields CDR1 LGHNA and CDR2 YSLEER. The CDR3 here is CASSQDPGQGLGTGELFF. The CDR3 DNA reads TGCGCCAGCAGCCAAGATCCGGGACAGGGGTTAGGCACCGGGGAGCTGTTTTTT.

The chain combines TRBV18 with TRBJ1-1, with TRBD1 matching 7 bases. V dropped 4 bases and J dropped 0; count of bases not matched to a gene: 14. In germline, CDR1 is KGHSH, CDR2 LQKENI. This CDR3 is 18 amino acids long. The CDR3 loop reads CASSLVPARTGMNTEAFF. Written as DNA, the CDR3 is TGTGCCAGCTCACTAGTACCTGCCCGGACAGGCATGAACACTGAAGCTTTCTTT.

This sequence joins TRBV12-2 and TRBJ1-1; TRBD1 reflects the table's D call only, with no check against the DNA. TRBV12-2 constitutes a pseudogene. The CDR3 extends over 17 amino acids. The CDR3 DNA reads as TGTGCAAGTCGCCGAATCCCCGGCAGGGGGACGAACACTGAAGCTTTCTTT. This sequence encodes CASRRIPGRGTNTEAFF.

The chain uses TRBV27 and TRBJ1-1, with D tentatively TRBD1 (5 bases). Germline V lookup: CDR1 MNHEY, CDR2 SMNVEV (reference sequence). Trimming cost V 3 bases and J 1 base, with 9 bases left between them. The CDR3 contains 14 residues. The CDR3 sequence: CASSFRQTNTEAFF. CDR3 nucleotides: TGTGCCAGCAGTTTCCGACAGACGAACACTGAAGCTTTCTTT.

V usage is TRBV21-1 and J usage is TRBJ2-7; TRBD2 reflects the table's D call only, with no check against the DNA. TRBV21-1 is an annotated pseudogene. The CDR3 is 13 amino acids. The CDR3 DNA reads TGTGCCAGCAGCTCCCGGGGGAGCTACGAGCAGTACTTC. This gives the protein CASSSRGSYEQYF.

The rearrangement links TRBV6-1 to TRBJ1-5; the D gene is possibly TRBD1 (6 bases). Germline V gene sequence: CDR1 MNHNS, CDR2 SASEGT. V lost 4 bases and J lost 4, with 17 bases in between. CDR3 length: 16 residues. This chain's CDR3 is CASSASRAGANQPQHF. The CDR3 DNA sequence: TGTGCCAGCAGTGCTAGTCGGGCAGGGGCGAATCAGCCCCAGCATTTT.

The rearrangement uses TRBV4-1 and TRBJ1-4; possibly TRBD1 for D (5 bases). V lost 0 bases and J 0 bases, leaving 8 bases between the germline ends. This CDR3 comprises 16 residues. Germline V gene data show CDR1 as MGHRA and CDR2 as YSYEKL. The CDR3 loop reads CASSQESRATNEKLFF. In DNA, the CDR3 is TGCGCCAGCAGCCAAGAAAGCAGGGCAACTAATGAAAAACTGTTTTTT.

The table lists this clone with a few counts. This chain joins TRBV7-9 and TRBJ2-3; D perhaps matches TRBD1 (5 bases). The CDR3 has 15 amino acids. Trimming stripped 3 bases from V and 0 bases from J, with 10 bases between. Germline V gene data show CDR1 as SEHNR and CDR2 as FQNEAQ (reference sequence). Written as DNA, the CDR3 is TGTGCCAGCAGCTTCCAGGGCATCAGCACAGATACGCAGTATTTT. Its protein is CASSFQGISTDTQYF.

This chain uses TRBV19 with TRBJ2-2; 10 bases line up with TRBD1. V dropped 7 bases and J dropped 0; count of bases not matched to a gene: 8. CDR3 length equals 17 residues. The germline gives CDR1 LNHDA, CDR2 SQIVND (reference sequence). The CDR3, as DNA: TGTGCCAGTAACCGGGACAGGGGTGTTACGAACACCGGGGAGCTGTTTTTT. Its translation: CASNRDRGVTNTGELFF.

The chain uses TRBV19 and TRBJ1-2; the match to TRBD1 covers 10 bases. Germline loops: CDR1 LNHDA, CDR2 SQIVND (reference sequence). V lost 5 bases, J lost 3 bases, and 6 bases stayed unmatched. The CDR3 has 15 amino acids. The CDR3 nucleotides read TGTGCCAGTAGTGTGGACAGGGGGGGAGACTATGGCTACACCTTC. It specifies CASSVDRGGDYGYTF.

The chain couples TRBV6-8 to TRBJ2-3; D is unclear. The CDR3 covers 11 residues. Germline CDR1 and CDR2: MNHGY and SAAAGT. V was cut by 6 bases and J by 2 bases, with 3 bases left in between. Here the CDR3 DNA reads TGTGCCAGCAGACACACAGATACGCAGTATTTT. It yields the protein CASRHTDTQYF.

This sequence joins TRBV11-3 and TRBJ2-7, with D tentatively TRBD2 (5 bases). Germline CDR1 SGHNT, CDR2 YENEEA. Trimming removed 2 bases at V and 3 bases at J, with 17 bases between. There are 16 residues in the CDR3. CDR3: CASSLTRLAGLYEQYF. CDR3 DNA sequence: TGTGCCAGCAGCTTAACCCGACTGGCGGGTCTCTACGAGCAGTACTTC.

This clone has a single count. The gene calls are TRBV30 and TRBJ1-1; D unclear. Germline assignment: CDR1 GTSNPN and CDR2 SVGIG (reference sequence). Trimming took off 4 bases at V and 2 bases at J, with 11 bases between the two ends. This CDR3 region has 13 residues. The CDR3 loop reads CAWKKQSNTEAFF. CDR3 nucleotide sequence: TGTGCCTGGAAAAAACAGTCAAACACTGAAGCTTTCTTT.

The gene calls are TRBV7-9 and TRBJ2-3; D not resolved. The V end lost 1 base, the J end lost 6 bases, and 14 bases lay between the germline ends. The length of the CDR3 is 15 residues. The germline V gene encodes CDR1 SEHNR and CDR2 FQNEAQ (reference sequence). Here the CDR3 DNA reads TGTGCCAGCAGCTTAGTAGGAGTGCCCTCGGATACGCAGTATTTT. Amino acid sequence: CASSLVGVPSDTQYF.

This clone was seen just once. The chain joins TRBV15 to TRBJ2-7; D is ambiguous. The CDR3 is 15 residues long. V was clipped by 0 bases and J by 2 bases, with 11 bases between them. CDR1 and CDR2 (germline): LNHNV, YYDKDF (reference sequence). CDR3 DNA: TGTGCCACCAGCAGAGATCGGCGGCTCACCTACGAGCAGTACTTC. It is translated as CATSRDRRLTYEQYF.